This T cell receptor beta chain was sequenced in a study of shared clonotypes between healthy human individuals. Study information: Three plates each covered CD4 naive and memory; CD8 naive two, CD8 memory one.

In the original analysis: From ImmunoSEQ came sequences covering only the junction and carrying no quality scores, so filtering differed. The protocol was immunoSEQ multiplex PCR, while the TCRdb copy is restricted to in-frame clones and leaves out a portion. V and J calls and clone size come straight from that table; D and trimming were deduced from the DNA. This sample has 900,000 to 1,200,000 clones, with around three quarters found just once. There are 15 residues in the CDR3. Germline V gene data show CDR1 as LGHNA and CDR2 as YNFKEQ. V lost 1 base, J lost 1 base, and 11 bases lay in between. Study results and limitations: Larger estimated richness was generally seen in naive subsets than in memory subsets.

A remark on this clone: As yet, its antigen is unknown.

This receptor was obtained from a man aged 18 to 29 in good health. Some clones in this sample may be carry-over from other donors' samples. The chain joins TRBV4-2 to TRBJ2-7, with a weak D call TRBD2 (5 bases). Sequencing used memory CD4+ T cells from PBMCs. Subset specified: CD45RA-negative fraction. The CDR3 region has the DNA TGTGCCAGCAGCCAAGCTCCCGGGATTTCCTACGAGCAGTACTTC. Amino acid sequence: CASSQAPGISYEQYF.